This T cell receptor (beta chain) is drawn from a study of naive and memory T cell subsets. This clonotype turned up a few times. Germline V CDR1 and CDR2: LGHDT, YNNKEL (reference sequence). Trimming stripped 0 bases from V and 6 bases from J, with 21 bases between. The CDR3 has 18 residues. The library had UMIs added by 3' ligation of an oligonucleotide to TCR cDNA. Ligated cDNA underwent four rounds of PCR with nested alpha and beta constant region primers and SP2. One entry per CDR3 protein, called by TCRdb with MiXCR from the 5' RACE reads. There are 55,000 to 65,000 distinct CDR3 sequences in the sample; 6% to 8.5% occur only once, and 15% to 20% lies in the top ten.

This chain connects TRBV3-1 to TRBJ2-1, with D maybe TRBD2 (6 bases). The receptor's source is a female donor in good health. In nucleotides, the CDR3 is TGTGCCAGCAGCCAAGATCAGGCAACGGGAGTCCGGCGCAATGAGCAGTTCTTC. Its translation is CASSQDQATGVRRNEQFF.